This T cell receptor beta chain was identified during a study of PD-1 blockade in classical Hodgkin lymphoma. This clone has only a few counts. Its antigen is not identified. Every patient experienced relapse after autologous stem cell transplantation, and brentuximab vedotin exposure varied. General observations from the study: By C4D1, diversity of CD4+ TCRs had risen significantly, whereas that of CD8+ TCRs had not. Partial responders and progressors had significantly lower baseline TCR diversity.

The germline V gene encodes CDR1 LNHNV and CDR2 YYDKDF (reference sequence). The CDR3 is made up of 13 amino acids. Deletions cut 0 bases from V and 7 bases from J, with 10 bases between. Produced via immunoSEQ multiplex PCR; TCRdb's table is partial and in-frame only. The sample includes about 60,000 clones, under 95% of them seen just once. The receptor comes from a human donor with classical Hodgkin lymphoma. The material was peripheral blood mononuclear cells (PBMCs), obtained at baseline. The rearrangement links TRBV15 to TRBJ2-7; D is ambiguous. CDR3 residues: CATSRDLVTEQYF. As DNA, the CDR3 is TGTGCCACCAGCAGAGATCTGGTTACAGAGCAGTACTTC. Full variable domain (missing parts from reference TRBV15 and TRBJ2-7): DAMVIQNPRYQVTQFGKPVTLSCSQTLNHNVMYWYQQKSSQAPKLLFHYYDKDFNNEADTPDNFQSRRPNTSFCFLDIRSPGLGDTAMYLCATSRDLVTEQYFGPGTRLTVT.